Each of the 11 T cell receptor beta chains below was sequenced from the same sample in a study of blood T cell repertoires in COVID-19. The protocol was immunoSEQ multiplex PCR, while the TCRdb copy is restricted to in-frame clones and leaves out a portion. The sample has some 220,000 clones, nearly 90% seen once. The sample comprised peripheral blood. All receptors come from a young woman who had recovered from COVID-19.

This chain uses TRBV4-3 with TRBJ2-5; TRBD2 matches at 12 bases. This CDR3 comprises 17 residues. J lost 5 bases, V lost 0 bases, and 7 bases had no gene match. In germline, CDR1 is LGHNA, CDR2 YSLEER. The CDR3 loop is CASSQESALAGGETQYF. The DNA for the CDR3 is TGCGCCAGCAGCCAAGAGAGTGCGCTAGCGGGAGGGGAGACCCAGTACTTC.

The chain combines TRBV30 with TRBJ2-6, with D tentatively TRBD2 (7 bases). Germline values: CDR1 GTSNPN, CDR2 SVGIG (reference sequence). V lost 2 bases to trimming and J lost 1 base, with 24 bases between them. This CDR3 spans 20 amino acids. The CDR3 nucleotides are TGTGCCTGGAGTTCCCGCTGGGGGGGCCAACGACCTTCTGGGGCCAACGTCCTGACTTTC. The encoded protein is CAWSSRWGGQRPSGANVLTF.

CDR3 sequence reads: CAWNLAGVVDEQFF. CDR3 DNA: TGTGCCTGGAACCTAGCGGGAGTCGTCGATGAGCAGTTCTTC. The chain links TRBV30 to TRBJ2-1, with 10 positions matching TRBD2. The CDR3 sequence is 14 residues long. Losses at the gene ends were 4 bases for V and 8 bases for J; bases not matched to a gene: 8. The germline V gene has CDR1 GTSNPN and CDR2 SVGIG (reference sequence).

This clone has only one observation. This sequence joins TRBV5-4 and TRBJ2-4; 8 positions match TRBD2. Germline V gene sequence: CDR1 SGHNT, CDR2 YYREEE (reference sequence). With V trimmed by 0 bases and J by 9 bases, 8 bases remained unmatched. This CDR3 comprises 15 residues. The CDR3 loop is CASSLGGREEGIQYF. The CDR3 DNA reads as TGTGCCAGCAGCTTGGGTGGGCGGGAGGAGGGCATTCAGTACTTC.

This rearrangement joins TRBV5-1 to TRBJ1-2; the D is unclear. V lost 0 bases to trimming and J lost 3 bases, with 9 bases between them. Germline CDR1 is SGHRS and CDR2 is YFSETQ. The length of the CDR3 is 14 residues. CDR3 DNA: TGCGCCAGCAGCTTGGATGTAGCAGACTATGGCTACACCTTC. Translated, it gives CASSLDVADYGYTF.

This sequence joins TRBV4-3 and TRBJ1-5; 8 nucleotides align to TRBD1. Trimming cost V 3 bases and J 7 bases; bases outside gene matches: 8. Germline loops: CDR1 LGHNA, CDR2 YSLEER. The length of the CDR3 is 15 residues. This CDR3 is CASSQFDRGGQPQHF. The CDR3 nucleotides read TGCGCCAGCAGCCAGTTTGACAGGGGAGGCCAGCCCCAGCATTTT.

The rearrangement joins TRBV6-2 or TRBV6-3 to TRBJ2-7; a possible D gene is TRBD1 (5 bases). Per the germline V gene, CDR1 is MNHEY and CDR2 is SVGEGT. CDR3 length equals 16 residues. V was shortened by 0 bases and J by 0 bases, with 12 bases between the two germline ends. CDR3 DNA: TGTGCCAGCAGTTACTCGTTTCAGGGCAGCTCCTACGAGCAGTACTTC. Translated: CASSYSFQGSSYEQYF.

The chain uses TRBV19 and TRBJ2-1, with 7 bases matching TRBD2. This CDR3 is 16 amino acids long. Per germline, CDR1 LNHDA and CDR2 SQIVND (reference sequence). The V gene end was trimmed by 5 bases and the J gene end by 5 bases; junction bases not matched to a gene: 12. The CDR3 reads CASSFAGVIPDNEQFF. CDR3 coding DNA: TGTGCCAGTAGTTTTGCGGGAGTTATTCCCGACAATGAGCAGTTCTTC.

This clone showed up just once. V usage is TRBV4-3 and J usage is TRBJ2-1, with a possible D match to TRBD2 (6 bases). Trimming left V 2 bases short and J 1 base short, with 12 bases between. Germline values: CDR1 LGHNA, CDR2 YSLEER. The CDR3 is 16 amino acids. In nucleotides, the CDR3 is TGCGCCAGCAGCCAATCTGTGGGGGGTTCCTACAATGAGCAGTTCTTC. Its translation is CASSQSVGGSYNEQFF.

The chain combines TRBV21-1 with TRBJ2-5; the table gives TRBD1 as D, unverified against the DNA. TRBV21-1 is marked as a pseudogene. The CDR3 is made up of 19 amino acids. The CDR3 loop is CASSRQGQGATFFQETQYF. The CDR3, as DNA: TGTGCCAGCAGCAGACAGGGACAGGGGGCTACGTTTTTCCAAGAGACCCAGTACTTC.

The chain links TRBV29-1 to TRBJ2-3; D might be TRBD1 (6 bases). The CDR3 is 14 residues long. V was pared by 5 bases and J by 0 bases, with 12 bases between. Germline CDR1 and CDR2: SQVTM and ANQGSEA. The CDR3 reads CSVTTGTSTDTQYF. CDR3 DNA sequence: TGCAGCGTTACGACAGGAACTAGCACAGATACGCAGTATTTT.